These T cell receptor beta chains were read from a single sample in a study of OX40 agonist ivuxolimab in advanced cancers. Using immunoSEQ multiplex PCR, the repertoire was profiled, and TCRdb retains in-frame clones only, with some absent. The sample has 80,000 or so clones; about 90% are singletons. This sample comprised CD4+ or CD8+ T cells sorted from blood, obtained in a trial of the OX40 agonist ivuxolimab. These receptors all come from an adult with an advanced solid tumor such as melanoma, head and neck, liver or kidney cancer. Each CDR3 is given with its conserved first and last residue. The D gene is left open where the match is weak. Clone sizes are given selectively: once, few, many, or a class where the clone is expanded.

cdr3_nt,cdr3_aa,clone_size,d_call,v_call,j_call
TGTGCCAGCTCACCTGGGAATGAGCAGTTCTTC,CASSPGNEQFF,NA,NA,TRBV18,TRBJ2-1
TGCGCCAGTAGCCAAAAACCGGGACAGCCTAATCAGCCCCAGCATTTT,CASSQKPGQPNQPQHF,NA,TRBD1,TRBV4-1,TRBJ1-5
TGTGCCAGCAGCTTAGCTAGGGTTGAGGCTTTCTTT,CASSLARVEAFF,NA,NA,TRBV7-2,TRBJ1-1
TGCGCCAGCAGCTTGGCCGGGGGGCCGGATACGCAGTATTTT,CASSLAGGPDTQYF,NA,NA,TRBV5-1,TRBJ2-3
TGCAGCGCGTCAATAGCGGGAGTTGGAAATGAGCAGTTCTTC,CSASIAGVGNEQFF,few,TRBD2,TRBV29-1,TRBJ2-1
TGTGCCAGCAGCGGCCCTGCTGGCGTGCGGGACTATGGCTACACCTTC,CASSGPAGVRDYGYTF,NA,NA,TRBV7-2,TRBJ1-2
TGTGCCAGCAGTGTAGAAGGACTAGCTGCGGGGGAGCTGTTTTTT,CASSVEGLAAGELFF,few,TRBD2,TRBV2,TRBJ2-2
TGTGCCAGCAGCCCCCGGGGGAGCACAGATACGCAGTATTTT,CASSPRGSTDTQYF,NA,NA,TRBV9,TRBJ2-3
TGTGCCAGCGGAGATACGGACAGAGCCTATGGCTACACCTTC,CASGDTDRAYGYTF,NA,NA,TRBV6-1,TRBJ1-2
TGTGCCAGCAGCCCTAGGAGCGGGGGGGCGGATGAGCAGTTCTTC,CASSPRSGGADEQFF,NA,TRBD2,TRBV5-4,TRBJ2-1
TGTGCCAGTAGTAAGGGACTAGCGGGTAGAGAGCAGTTCTTC,CASSKGLAGREQFF,NA,TRBD2,TRBV19,TRBJ2-1